These 25 T cell receptor beta chains were sequenced from one sample in a study of blood T cell repertoires in COVID-19. TCRdb's copy holds only in-frame clones and misses some; the assay was immunoSEQ multiplex PCR. The sample includes more than 150,000 clones, 84% seen only once; the top ten take 14%. The material sequenced was peripheral blood. The receptor set was obtained from a man in his thirties or forties with active or convalescent COVID-19.

This clone occurred once. The rearrangement joins TRBV19 to TRBJ2-3; D may be TRBD2 (6 bases). Germline V gene sequence: CDR1 LNHDA, CDR2 SQIVND (reference sequence). The CDR3 is 15 amino acids. Trimming stripped 5 bases from V and 2 bases from J, with 14 bases between. The chain's CDR3 is CASSLRDFYTDTQYF. The CDR3 DNA follows: TGTGCCAGTAGTTTGCGGGATTTTTACACAGATACGCAGTATTTT.

This sequence joins TRBV3-1 (or the pseudogene TRBV3-2) and TRBJ1-2, with D possibly TRBD1 on 6 matching bases. V gave up 3 bases and J gave up 8 bases, with 22 bases separating them. The CDR3 length is 16 residues. Germline lookup yields CDR1 LGHDT and CDR2 YNNKEL (reference sequence). As DNA, the CDR3 is TGTGCCAGCAGCCATTGGGACAAGCGGTCGGCAGGAGGCTACACCTTC. Translated, it gives CASSHWDKRSAGGYTF.

The gene calls are TRBV5-1 and TRBJ2-5; tentatively, D is TRBD1 (7 bases). There are 14 residues in the CDR3. In germline, CDR1 is SGHRS, CDR2 YFSETQ. Trimming removed 3 bases from V and 5 bases from J, with 14 bases in between. CDR3 residues: CASSSRQGGETQYF. CDR3 nucleotides: TGCGCCAGCAGCTCGAGACAGGGAGGCGAGACCCAGTACTTC.

The chain employs TRBV28 and TRBJ2-5, with D maybe TRBD2 (6 bases). Germline CDR1 MDHEN, CDR2 SYDVKM. This CDR3 spans 14 amino acids. Trimming took 3 bases from V and 4 from J, leaving 12 bases between them. In nucleotides, the CDR3 is TGTGCCAGCAGTTTGGCGGGGATGGGAGAGACCCAGTACTTC. Translation: CASSLAGMGETQYF.

The chain couples TRBV19 to TRBJ2-7, with TRBD1 matching over 8 bases. Trimming took 6 bases from V and 3 from J; bases not matched to a gene: 7. CDR1 is LNHDA and CDR2 is SQIVND in the germline V gene (reference sequence). The CDR3 consists of 14 residues. CDR3: CASSPQGASYEQYF. In nucleotides, the CDR3 is TGTGCCAGTAGCCCGCAGGGGGCGAGCTACGAGCAGTACTTC.

The rearrangement uses TRBV19 and TRBJ2-5, with D perhaps TRBD1 (5 bases). The CDR3 sequence is 14 residues long. Deletions cut 9 bases from V and 5 bases from J, with 19 bases between. CDR1 and CDR2 from the germline V gene are LNHDA and SQIVND (reference sequence). Here the CDR3 reads CASATAGFLETQYF. The CDR3 DNA reads TGTGCCAGCGCGACGGCAGGGTTCCTGGAGACCCAGTACTTC.

The gene calls are TRBV11-2 and TRBJ1-4; the match to TRBD1 covers 7 bases. J was trimmed by 8 bases and V by 4 bases; bases with no gene match: 10. The CDR3 is 15 amino acids. Germline V gene lookup returns CDR1 SGHAT and CDR2 FQNNGV. The CDR3 region is CASSSGQLFEEKLFF. The CDR3 DNA sequence: TGTGCCAGCAGCTCGGGACAGCTCTTCGAGGAAAAACTGTTTTTT.

V and J are TRBV18 and TRBJ1-2; D remains unclear. The CDR3 runs to 16 residues. V was shortened by 3 bases and J by 5 bases, with 19 bases between the two germline ends. The germline gives CDR1 KGHSH, CDR2 LQKENI. The CDR3 spells CASSPAAAPDTYGYTF. The CDR3 DNA reads TGTGCCAGCTCACCTGCGGCGGCCCCGGATACTTATGGCTACACCTTC.

This clone has just one count. The chain recombines TRBV6-1 with TRBJ2-2, with 7 bases matching TRBD1. The germline V gene has CDR1 MNHNS and CDR2 SASEGT. The CDR3 loop spans 14 amino acids. V dropped 6 bases and J dropped 6; count of bases not matched to a gene: 7. The CDR3 is CASSRQGSPGELFF. In DNA, the CDR3 is TGTGCCAGCAGCCGACAGGGTTCACCCGGGGAGCTGTTTTTT.

The chain combines TRBV18 with TRBJ2-1; weak D call: TRBD2 (5 bases). The germline CDR1 and CDR2 sequences are KGHSH and LQKENI. The CDR3 length is 14 residues. V gave up 1 base and J gave up 9 bases, with 13 bases separating them. This CDR3 is CASSPRATAGEQFF. CDR3 nucleotide sequence: TGTGCCAGCTCACCACGGGCCACCGCGGGTGAGCAGTTCTTC.

The V and J genes are TRBV19 and TRBJ2-5; D not resolved. Germline CDR1 is LNHDA and CDR2 is SQIVND (reference sequence). This CDR3 is 13 amino acids long. Trimming took 4 bases from V and 2 from J, leaving 8 bases between them. The DNA for the CDR3 is TGTGCCAGTAGTAGTTCGGTGCAAGAGACCCAGTACTTC. Its protein is CASSSSVQETQYF. Drawing the rest from reference TRBV19 and TRBJ2-5, the complete variable domain is DGGITQSPKYLFRKEGQNVTLSCEQNLNHDAMYWYRQDPGQGLRLIYYSQIVNDFQKGDIAEGYSVSREKKESFPLTVTSAQKNPTAFYLCASSSSVQETQYFGPGTRLLVL.

This clone showed up just once. The rearrangement joins TRBV11-3 to TRBJ2-3; 8 bases line up with TRBD2. The V segment lost 1 base and the J segment 6 bases; nucleotides outside the gene matches: 9. Germline V CDR1 and CDR2: SGHNT, YENEEA. This CDR3 is 16 amino acids long. Here the CDR3 DNA reads TGTGCCAGCAGCTTAGGGGCGGGAGGCCACGGGGATACGCAGTATTTT. This translates into CASSLGAGGHGDTQYF.

About this clone itself: Other DNA sequences in the sample encode the same CDR3. The chain joins TRBV6-1 to TRBJ1-3; no definite D call. Germline values: CDR1 MNHNS, CDR2 SASEGT. The CDR3 sequence is 16 residues long. V gave up 1 base and J gave up 0 bases, with 10 bases separating them. CDR3 amino acids: CASSEVRGSSGNTIYF. Written as DNA, the CDR3 is TGTGCCAGCAGTGAAGTGCGGGGAAGCTCTGGAAACACCATATATTTT.

The V and J genes are TRBV27 and TRBJ2-7, with a tentative D call TRBD2 (6 bases). Per the germline V gene, CDR1 is MNHEY and CDR2 is SMNVEV (reference sequence). The CDR3 is made up of 15 amino acids. V lost 6 bases to trimming and J lost 1 base, with 16 bases between them. The CDR3, as DNA: TGTGCCAGCAGAACTACCGGGACTCCGTCCTACGAGCAGTACTTC. As protein: CASRTTGTPSYEQYF.

The V and J genes are TRBV21-1 and TRBJ1-2; TRBD1 is taken as the D call from the table, unchecked against the DNA. TRBV21-1 constitutes a pseudogene. The CDR3 loop spans 11 amino acids. The CDR3 sequence: CANDRGGFYTF. The CDR3 DNA is TGTGCCAACGACAGGGGTGGGTTCTACACCTTC.

The chain is built from TRBV7-9 and TRBJ1-5, with D hard to call. Trimming took off 4 bases at V and 4 bases at J, with 8 bases between the two ends. This CDR3 is built from 13 residues. Germline CDR1 is SEHNR and CDR2 is FQNEAQ (reference sequence). The CDR3 DNA is TGTGCCAGCAGCTCTTCCGAGAATCAGCCCCAGCATTTT. It yields the protein CASSSSENQPQHF.

This chain uses TRBV5-5 with TRBJ2-7; TRBD1 matches 9 bases. Germline V gene data show CDR1 as SGHKS and CDR2 as YYEKEE (reference sequence). The CDR3 sequence is 14 residues long. The J segment lost 2 bases and the V segment lost 5 bases, leaving 5 bases of the junction unmatched. The CDR3 DNA is TGTGCCAGCAGGCAGACAGGGGGTCCCTACGAGCAGTACTTC. The encoded protein is CASRQTGGPYEQYF.

V and J are TRBV4-1 and TRBJ2-3; weak D call: TRBD2 (7 bases). Trimming cost V 0 bases and J 9 bases, with 16 bases left between them. CDR3 length: 15 amino acids. Germline CDR1 is MGHRA and CDR2 is YSYEKL. CDR3 sequence: CASSQEMGGLGTQYF. The DNA for the CDR3 is TGCGCCAGCAGCCAAGAGATGGGGGGGCTGGGGACGCAGTATTTT.

The genes are TRBV5-1 and TRBJ1-4; 10 bases align to TRBD1. The CDR3 length is 15 residues. The J segment lost 8 bases and the V segment lost 4 bases, leaving 8 bases of the junction unmatched. Per the germline V gene, CDR1 is SGHRS and CDR2 is YFSETQ. CDR3 coding DNA: TGCGCCAGCAGCGTTGGGACAGGGGCAGACGAAAAACTGTTTTTT. Amino acids: CASSVGTGADEKLFF.

V usage is TRBV4-1 and J usage is TRBJ2-1; 9 bases are shared with TRBD2. The CDR3 spans 15 residues. V lost 1 base, J lost 8 bases, and 6 bases stayed unmatched. Germline V gene lookup returns CDR1 MGHRA and CDR2 YSYEKL. The CDR3: CASSQGLAGSYEQFF. The CDR3 coding sequence is TGCGCCAGCAGCCAAGGGCTAGCGGGGTCGTATGAGCAGTTCTTC.

This chain uses TRBV7-2 with TRBJ2-2; 10 bases map to TRBD2. V gave up 1 base and J gave up 7 bases; unmatched junction bases: 6. This CDR3 is 16 amino acids long. From germline, CDR1 is SGHTA and CDR2 FQGNSA. In nucleotides, the CDR3 is TGTGCCAGCAGCTTAGAGGGACTAGCGCGTTTCGGGGAGCTGTTTTTT. Its protein is CASSLEGLARFGELFF.

CDR3 DNA: TGTGCCAGCAGCCGCGGGGACAGTAGCAATCAGCCCCAGCATTTT. As protein: CASSRGDSSNQPQHF. The rearrangement links TRBV7-9 to TRBJ1-5; 7 nucleotides align to TRBD1. CDR1 SEHNR and CDR2 FQNEAQ come from the germline V gene (reference sequence). This CDR3 has 15 residues. V dropped 5 bases and J dropped 0; count of bases not matched to a gene: 4.

This chain connects TRBV27 to TRBJ1-4; 8 bases are shared with TRBD1. The CDR3 spans 13 residues. Trimming at V came to 6 bases and at J to 7 bases, leaving 4 bases not matched to a gene. In germline, CDR1 is MNHEY, CDR2 SMNVEV (reference sequence). The DNA for the CDR3 is TGTGCCAGCAGCCGAACAGGGGGTGAAAAACTGTTTTTT. Translating gives CASSRTGGEKLFF.

V gene TRBV2 combines with J gene TRBJ1-2; no firm D call. Trimming shortened V by 8 bases and J by 3 bases, and 13 bases separated the two germline ends. Germline V gene sequence: CDR1 SNHLY, CDR2 FYNNEI. The CDR3 totals 13 residues. This CDR3 reads CASGTGSYYGYTF. The CDR3 nucleotides read TGTGCCAGCGGTACCGGGAGTTACTATGGCTACACCTTC.

This clone was seen only a few times. DNA for the CDR3: TGTGCCAGCTCACCAGGAGGGGCTGGAAGGCCCCAGCATTTT. Translating it yields CASSPGGAGRPQHF. The gene calls are TRBV18 and TRBJ1-5; possibly TRBD1 for D (5 bases). The germline CDR1 and CDR2 sequences are KGHSH and LQKENI. Trimming stripped 2 bases from V and 9 bases from J, with 14 bases between. There are 14 residues in the CDR3.